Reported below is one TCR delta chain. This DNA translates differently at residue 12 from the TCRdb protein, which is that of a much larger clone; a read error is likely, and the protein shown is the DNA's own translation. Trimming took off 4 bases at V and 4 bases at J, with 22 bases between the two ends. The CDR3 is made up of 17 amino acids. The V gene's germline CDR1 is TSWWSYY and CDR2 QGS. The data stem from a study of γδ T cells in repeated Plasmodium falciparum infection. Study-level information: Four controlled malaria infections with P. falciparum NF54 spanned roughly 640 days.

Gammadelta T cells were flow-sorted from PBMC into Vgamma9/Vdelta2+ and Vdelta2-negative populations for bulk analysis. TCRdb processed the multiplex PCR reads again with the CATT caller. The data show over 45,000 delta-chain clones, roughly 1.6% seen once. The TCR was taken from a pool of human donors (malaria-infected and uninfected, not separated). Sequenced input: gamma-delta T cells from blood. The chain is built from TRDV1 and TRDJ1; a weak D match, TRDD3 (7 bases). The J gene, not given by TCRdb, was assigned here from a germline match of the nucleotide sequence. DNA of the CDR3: TGTGCTCTTGGGGTCCTACGTGGGATACTTTACAACGATAAACTCATCTTT. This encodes CALGVLRGILYNDKLIF.